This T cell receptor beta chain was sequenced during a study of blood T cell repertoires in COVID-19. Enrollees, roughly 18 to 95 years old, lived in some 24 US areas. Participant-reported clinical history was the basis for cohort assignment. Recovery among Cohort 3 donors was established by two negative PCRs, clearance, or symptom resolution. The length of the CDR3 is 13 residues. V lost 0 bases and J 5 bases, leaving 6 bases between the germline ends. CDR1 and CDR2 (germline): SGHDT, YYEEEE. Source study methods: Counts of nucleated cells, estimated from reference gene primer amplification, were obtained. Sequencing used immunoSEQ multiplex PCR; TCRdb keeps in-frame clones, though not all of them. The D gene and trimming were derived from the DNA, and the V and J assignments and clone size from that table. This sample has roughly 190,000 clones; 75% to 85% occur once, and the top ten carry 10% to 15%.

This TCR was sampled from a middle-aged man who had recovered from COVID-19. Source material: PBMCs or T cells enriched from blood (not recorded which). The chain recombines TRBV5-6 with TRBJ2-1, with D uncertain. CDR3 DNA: TGTGCCAGCAGCTTGGCGACTGACAATGAGCAGTTCTTC. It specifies CASSLATDNEQFF.